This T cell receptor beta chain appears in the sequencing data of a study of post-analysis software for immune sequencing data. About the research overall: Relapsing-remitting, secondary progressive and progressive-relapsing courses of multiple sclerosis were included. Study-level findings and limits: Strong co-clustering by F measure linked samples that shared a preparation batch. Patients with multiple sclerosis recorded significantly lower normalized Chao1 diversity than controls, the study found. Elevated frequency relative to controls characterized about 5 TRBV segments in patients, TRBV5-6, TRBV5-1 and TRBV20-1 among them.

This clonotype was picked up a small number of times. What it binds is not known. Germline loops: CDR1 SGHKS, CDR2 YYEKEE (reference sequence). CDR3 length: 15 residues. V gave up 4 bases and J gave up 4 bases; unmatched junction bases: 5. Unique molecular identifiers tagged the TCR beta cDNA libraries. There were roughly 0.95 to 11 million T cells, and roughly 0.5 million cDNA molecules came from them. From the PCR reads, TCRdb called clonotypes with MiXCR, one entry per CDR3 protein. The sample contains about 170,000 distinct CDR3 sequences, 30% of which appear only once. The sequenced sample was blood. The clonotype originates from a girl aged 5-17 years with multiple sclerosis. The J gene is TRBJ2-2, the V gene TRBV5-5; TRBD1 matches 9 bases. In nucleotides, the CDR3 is TGTGCCAGCAGCGGGCGGACAGGGGTCACCGGGGAGCTGTTTTTT. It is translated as CASSGRTGVTGELFF.